This TCR beta chain was identified in a study of cytomegalovirus exposure and HLA in healthy donors. Whole-study findings and limits: In a later analysis, the majority of CMV-associated beta chains seemingly showed HLA restriction. Excluded: some indistinguishable V segments such as TRBV6-2 and TRBV6-3.

Concerning this clone itself: The target antigen is unknown.

CDR3 length: 14 residues. Trimming left V 0 bases short and J 3 bases short, with 8 bases between. Germline V gene data show CDR1 as LGHNA and CDR2 as YNFKEQ. The PCR used 60 Vbeta and 13 Jbeta primers. Sequencing was performed with immunoSEQ multiplex PCR; in TCRdb, only in-frame clones are kept and a portion is missing. The sample includes 100,000 to 150,000 clones, approximately 70% of them seen just once. V gene TRBV4-2 combines with J gene TRBJ1-1, with D unclear. This receptor was taken from a man in his sixties in good health and CMV-seropositive. Sequenced sample: PBMCs. CDR3 loop: CASSQERVDTEAFF. The CDR3 coding sequence is TGTGCCAGCAGCCAAGAGAGGGTCGACACTGAAGCTTTCTTT.